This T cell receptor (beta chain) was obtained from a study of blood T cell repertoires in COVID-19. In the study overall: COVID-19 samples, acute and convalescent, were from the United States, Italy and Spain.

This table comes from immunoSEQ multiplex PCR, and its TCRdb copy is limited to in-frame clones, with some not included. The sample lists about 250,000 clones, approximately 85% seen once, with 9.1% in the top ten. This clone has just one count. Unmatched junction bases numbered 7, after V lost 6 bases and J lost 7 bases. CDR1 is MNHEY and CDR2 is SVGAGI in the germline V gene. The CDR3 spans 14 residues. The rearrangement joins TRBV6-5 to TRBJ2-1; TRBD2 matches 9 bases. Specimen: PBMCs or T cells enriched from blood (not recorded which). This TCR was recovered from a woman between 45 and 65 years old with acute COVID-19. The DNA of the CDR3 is TGTGCCAGCAGAGGTAGCGGGGGTTGGAATGAGCAGTTCTTC. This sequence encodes CASRGSGGWNEQFF.